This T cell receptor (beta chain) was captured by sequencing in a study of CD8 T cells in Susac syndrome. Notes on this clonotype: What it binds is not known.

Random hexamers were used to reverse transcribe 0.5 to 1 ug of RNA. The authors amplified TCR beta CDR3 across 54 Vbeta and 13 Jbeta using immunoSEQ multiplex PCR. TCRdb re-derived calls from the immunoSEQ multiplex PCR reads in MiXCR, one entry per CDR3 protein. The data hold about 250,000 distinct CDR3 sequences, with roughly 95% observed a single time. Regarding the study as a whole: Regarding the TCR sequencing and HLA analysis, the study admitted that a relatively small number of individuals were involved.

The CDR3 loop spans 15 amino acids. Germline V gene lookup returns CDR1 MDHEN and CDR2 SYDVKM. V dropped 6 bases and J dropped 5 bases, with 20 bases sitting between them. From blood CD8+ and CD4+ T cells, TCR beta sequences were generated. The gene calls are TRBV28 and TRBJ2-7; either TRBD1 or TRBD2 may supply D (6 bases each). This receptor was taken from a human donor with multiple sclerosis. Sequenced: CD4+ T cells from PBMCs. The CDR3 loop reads CASSPRGVTFHEQYF. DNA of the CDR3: TGTGCCAGCAGCCCGAGGGGGGTTACGTTCCACGAGCAGTACTTC.